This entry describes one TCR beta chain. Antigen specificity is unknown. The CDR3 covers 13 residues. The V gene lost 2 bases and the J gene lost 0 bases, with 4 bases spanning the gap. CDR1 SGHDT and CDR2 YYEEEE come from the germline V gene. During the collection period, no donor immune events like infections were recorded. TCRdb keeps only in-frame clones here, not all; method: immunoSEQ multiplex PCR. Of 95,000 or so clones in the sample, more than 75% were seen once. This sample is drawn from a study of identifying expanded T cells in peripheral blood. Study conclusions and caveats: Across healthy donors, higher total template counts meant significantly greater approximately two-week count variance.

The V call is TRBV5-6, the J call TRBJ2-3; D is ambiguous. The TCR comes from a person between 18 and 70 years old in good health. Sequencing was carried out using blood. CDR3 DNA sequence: TGTGCCAGCAGCTTAGCTAGCACAGATACGCAGTATTTT. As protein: CASSLASTDTQYF.